The T cell receptor beta chain described here comes from a study of T-cell reconstitution after alpha-beta-depleted transplantation in children. General study findings and limits: After transplant, at about two months, alpha-beta T cells were reportedly derived from several hundred expanded graft clones. One year post-transplant, T-cell counts and diversity were largely derived from T cells produced anew. For some patients, TCRbeta diversity was high at day 60 because of recipient T cells and thymic progenitors that survived.

The germline V and J ends were trimmed by 3 bases and 5 bases, with 18 bases remaining between them. Germline V lookup: CDR1 SGHVS, CDR2 FNYEAQ. CDR3 size: 16 residues. A library of TCRbeta sequences, prepared with unique molecular identifiers, was generated. TCRdb fed the PCR reads into MiXCR, producing one record per CDR3 protein. The data contain more than 200,000 distinct CDR3 sequences, 17% of them singletons. A remark on this clonotype: What it binds is unknown.

The sequencing used PBMCs, mostly from graft donor cells, collected 360 days after TCRalphabeta/CD19-depleted stem cell transplant. This sequence joins TRBV7-6 and TRBJ2-3; D remains unclear. This sequence was found in a male patient aged 2-15 years who had a stem cell transplant for acute lymphoblastic leukemia, so the T cells may come from the graft donor. CDR3 DNA: TGTGCCAGCAGCTTTGATCCGCCCCCTGAGAGAGATACGCAGTATTTT. Translated, it gives CASSFDPPPERDTQYF. The whole variable domain, filled in from reference TRBV7-6 and TRBJ2-3, reads GAGVSQSPRYKVTKRGQDVALRCDPISGHVSLYWYRQALGQGPEFLTYFNYEAQQDKSGLPNDRFSAERPEGSISTLTIQRTEQRDSAMYRCASSFDPPPERDTQYFGPGTRLTVL.